This TCR beta chain originates from a study of OX40 agonist ivuxolimab in advanced cancers. Study information: Patients undergoing dose escalation presented with hepatocellular carcinoma, melanoma, renal cell or head and neck cancer. The study, taken as a whole, reports: Clones of CD4+ and CD8+ blood T cells grew by week 6 at doses of 0.1 to 3.0 mg/kg.

The repertoire was sequenced with immunoSEQ multiplex PCR; TCRdb's copy has only in-frame clones and lacks some. The top ten hold about 0.3% of the sample, which has tens of thousands of clones, 89% seen once. Comment on this clone: Its antigen is currently unknown.

The junction had 1 base not matched to a gene; V was cut back by 4 bases and J by 2 bases. From germline, CDR1 is MNHNS and CDR2 SASEGT. The CDR3 spans 14 residues. The sequencing here drew on CD4+ or CD8+ T cells sorted from blood, taken in a trial of the OX40 agonist ivuxolimab. The chain combines TRBV6-1 with TRBJ1-3; TRBD1 agrees at 8 bases. This clonotype was sampled from an adult with an advanced solid tumor such as melanoma, head and neck, liver or kidney cancer. This chain's CDR3 is CASSGTGPGNTIYF. CDR3 DNA: TGTGCCAGCAGTGGGACAGGGCCTGGAAACACCATATATTTT.